These T cell receptor beta chains were read from a single sample in a study of control samples from healthy donors and cancer patients. Clones were read by immunoSEQ multiplex PCR, and TCRdb kept only the in-frame ones, dropping some. The sample shows 120,000 to 150,000 clones, roughly nine tenths of them seen only once. The material sequenced was blood. Receptors originate from a young man in good health. The CDR3 runs from the conserved cysteine through the conserved F or W. D genes are given only for firm matches. Expanded clones get a size class; other rows say once, few or many, or leave the size out.

V gene: TRBV6-1
D gene: TRBD2
clone size: -
J gene: TRBJ2-7
CDR3 protein: CASSEDKRGPYYEQYF
CDR3 DNA: TGTGCCAGCAGTGAGGATAAGCGGGGACCTTACTACGAGCAGTACTTC

V gene: TRBV19
D gene: -
clone size: -
J gene: TRBJ2-7
CDR3 protein: CASSIDREYEQYF
CDR3 DNA: TGTGCCAGTAGTATAGATCGCGAGTACGAGCAGTACTTC

V gene: TRBV5-1
D gene: -
clone size: -
J gene: TRBJ2-5
CDR3 protein: CASSQTGGQQETQYF
CDR3 DNA: TGCGCCAGCAGCCAGACCGGGGGGCAACAAGAGACCCAGTACTTC

V gene: TRBV12-3/TRBV12-4
D gene: -
clone size: -
J gene: TRBJ1-1
CDR3 protein: CASSPTVNTEAFF
CDR3 DNA: TGTGCCAGCAGTCCCACAGTGAACACTGAAGCTTTCTTT

V gene: TRBV7-6
D gene: TRBD2
clone size: -
J gene: TRBJ2-1
CDR3 protein: CASSSRGGVLAGDNEQFF
CDR3 DNA: TGTGCCAGCAGCTCAAGGGGTGGGGTACTAGCGGGGGACAATGAGCAGTTCTTC

V gene: TRBV29-1
D gene: -
clone size: -
J gene: TRBJ1-3
CDR3 protein: CSADTGGNTIYF
CDR3 DNA: TGCAGCGCAGACACCGGTGGAAACACCATATATTTT

V gene: TRBV20-1
D gene: TRBD1
clone size: -
J gene: TRBJ2-7
CDR3 protein: CSASDRVRTSSYEQYF
CDR3 DNA: TGCAGTGCTAGTGACAGGGTCCGCACGAGCTCCTACGAGCAGTACTTC

V gene: TRBV2
D gene: -
clone size: -
J gene: TRBJ1-4
CDR3 protein: CASSDRRNEKLFF
CDR3 DNA: TGTGCCAGCAGTGACCGCCGTAATGAAAAACTGTTTTTT

V gene: TRBV19
D gene: -
clone size: -
J gene: TRBJ2-1
CDR3 protein: CASSIDLRGGQWFF
CDR3 DNA: TGTGCCAGTAGTATAGATCTAAGAGGGGGTCAGTGGTTCTTC

V gene: TRBV12-3/TRBV12-4
D gene: -
clone size: -
J gene: TRBJ1-5
CDR3 protein: CASSSNRDLPQHF
CDR3 DNA: TGTGCCAGCAGTTCGAACAGGGATCTACCCCAGCATTTT

V gene: TRBV5-4
D gene: -
clone size: -
J gene: TRBJ1-4
CDR3 protein: CASSLEGGGEKLFF
CDR3 DNA: TGTGCCAGCAGCTTGGAAGGGGGGGGTGAAAAACTGTTTTTT

V gene: TRBV6-5
D gene: -
clone size: -
J gene: TRBJ2-7
CDR3 protein: CASSRRHPSSYEQYF
CDR3 DNA: TGTGCCAGCAGCCGTAGACACCCGAGCTCCTACGAGCAGTACTTC

V gene: TRBV7-6
D gene: TRBD2
clone size: -
J gene: TRBJ2-3
CDR3 protein: CASSPRTSGGTDTQYF
CDR3 DNA: TGTGCCAGCAGCCCCCGGACTAGCGGGGGCACAGATACGCAGTATTTT

V gene: TRBV7-2
D gene: -
clone size: -
J gene: TRBJ1-3
CDR3 protein: CASSLGDRLSSGNTIYF
CDR3 DNA: TGTGCCAGCAGCTTAGGCGACAGGCTGAGCTCTGGAAACACCATATATTTT

V gene: TRBV6-1
D gene: -
clone size: few
J gene: TRBJ2-7
CDR3 protein: CASSEMGIYEQYF
CDR3 DNA: TGTGCCAGCAGTGAAATGGGAATCTACGAGCAGTACTTC

V gene: TRBV5-8
D gene: -
clone size: -
J gene: TRBJ2-3
CDR3 protein: CASSLGDAPGTVGDTQYF
CDR3 DNA: TGTGCCAGCAGCTTGGGGGACGCCCCAGGGACCGTGGGCGATACGCAGTATTTT

V gene: TRBV21-1
D gene: -
clone size: once
J gene: TRBJ2-2
CDR3 protein: CASSSRAQGPGELFF
CDR3 DNA: TGTGCCAGCAGCTCAAGGGCCCAGGGACCCGGGGAGCTGTTTTTT

V gene: TRBV5-1
D gene: -
clone size: -
J gene: TRBJ2-7
CDR3 protein: CASSSPSQGGEQYF
CDR3 DNA: TGCGCCAGCAGCTCCCCAAGCCAGGGCGGGGAGCAGTACTTC

V gene: TRBV18
D gene: TRBD2
clone size: -
J gene: TRBJ2-3
CDR3 protein: CASSRSGGALDTQYF
CDR3 DNA: TGTGCCAGCTCACGGAGCGGGGGGGCATTGGATACGCAGTATTTT

V gene: TRBV28
D gene: -
clone size: -
J gene: TRBJ1-3
CDR3 protein: CASSLPPDGYSGNTIYF
CDR3 DNA: TGTGCCAGCAGTTTACCCCCTGACGGGTACTCTGGAAACACCATATATTTT

V gene: TRBV5-1
D gene: TRBD1
clone size: -
J gene: TRBJ2-3
CDR3 protein: CASSSLDRSDTQYF
CDR3 DNA: TGCGCCAGCAGCTCCCTGGACAGGTCAGATACGCAGTATTTT

V gene: TRBV2
D gene: -
clone size: -
J gene: TRBJ1-2
CDR3 protein: CASGPSRQVQRGYTF
CDR3 DNA: TGTGCCAGCGGACCCTCCCGGCAGGTACAACGTGGCTACACCTTC

V gene: TRBV7-6
D gene: -
clone size: -
J gene: TRBJ1-1
CDR3 protein: CASSLFGANTEAFF
CDR3 DNA: TGTGCCAGCAGCTTATTCGGGGCGAACACTGAAGCTTTCTTT

V gene: TRBV6-5
D gene: TRBD1
clone size: -
J gene: TRBJ1-2
CDR3 protein: CASSIRQGYGYTF
CDR3 DNA: TGTGCCAGCAGTATTCGACAGGGTTATGGCTACACCTTC

V gene: TRBV4-3
D gene: -
clone size: -
J gene: TRBJ1-5
CDR3 protein: CASSQGIGNQPQHF
CDR3 DNA: TGCGCCAGCAGCCAGGGGATTGGCAATCAGCCCCAGCATTTT

V gene: TRBV27
D gene: TRBD1
clone size: -
J gene: TRBJ1-1
CDR3 protein: CASIPVGRTGMFTEAFF
CDR3 DNA: TGTGCCAGCATCCCAGTGGGGAGGACAGGGATGTTCACTGAAGCTTTCTTT

V gene: TRBV3-1/TRBV3-2
D gene: -
clone size: -
J gene: TRBJ1-5
CDR3 protein: CASSPLRGANQPQHF
CDR3 DNA: TGTGCCAGCAGCCCCTTAAGAGGGGCGAATCAGCCCCAGCATTTT

V gene: TRBV7-6
D gene: TRBD1
clone size: -
J gene: TRBJ2-4
CDR3 protein: CASSPLHFTDGTGAKNIQYF
CDR3 DNA: TGTGCCAGCAGCCCCTTGCACTTCACCGACGGGACAGGAGCCAAAAACATTCAGTACTTC

V gene: TRBV5-1
D gene: TRBD1
clone size: -
J gene: TRBJ1-1
CDR3 protein: CASSFGQGNTEAFF
CDR3 DNA: TGCGCCAGCAGCTTTGGACAGGGGAACACTGAAGCTTTCTTT

V gene: TRBV5-1
D gene: TRBD1
clone size: -
J gene: TRBJ1-1
CDR3 protein: CASSFGTASTEAFF
CDR3 DNA: TGCGCCAGCAGCTTTGGGACAGCTTCCACTGAAGCTTTCTTT

V gene: TRBV30
D gene: TRBD1
clone size: -
J gene: TRBJ1-1
CDR3 protein: CAWSADRGHTEAFF
CDR3 DNA: TGTGCCTGGAGCGCGGACAGGGGACACACTGAAGCTTTCTTT

V gene: TRBV7-6
D gene: TRBD1
clone size: once
J gene: TRBJ1-3
CDR3 protein: CASSYGQGAGGNTIYF
CDR3 DNA: TGTGCCAGCAGCTACGGACAGGGGGCTGGTGGAAACACCATATATTTT

V gene: TRBV5-1
D gene: TRBD1
clone size: -
J gene: TRBJ1-2
CDR3 protein: CASSLGSGGNYGYTF
CDR3 DNA: TGCGCCAGCAGCTTGGGGTCAGGGGGGAACTATGGCTACACCTTC

V gene: TRBV12-3/TRBV12-4
D gene: -
clone size: -
J gene: TRBJ1-2
CDR3 protein: CASSPAQQSTYTF
CDR3 DNA: TGTGCCAGCAGCCCCGCCCAGCAGTCGACCTACACCTTC

V gene: TRBV6-5
D gene: -
clone size: -
J gene: TRBJ1-4
CDR3 protein: CASSYSWGFSNEKLFF
CDR3 DNA: TGTGCCAGCAGTTACTCGTGGGGGTTTTCTAATGAAAAACTGTTTTTT

V gene: TRBV6-5
D gene: -
clone size: -
J gene: TRBJ1-3
CDR3 protein: CASRPWTGGNTIYF
CDR3 DNA: TGTGCCAGCAGACCATGGACTGGAGGAAACACCATATATTTT

V gene: TRBV9
D gene: TRBD1
clone size: -
J gene: TRBJ2-5
CDR3 protein: CASSLTGGAETQYF
CDR3 DNA: TGTGCCAGCAGCTTGACAGGGGGCGCTGAGACCCAGTACTTC

V gene: TRBV6-1
D gene: -
clone size: -
J gene: TRBJ1-2
CDR3 protein: CASSEGEGPYGYTF
CDR3 DNA: TGTGCCAGCAGTGAAGGCGAGGGCCCCTATGGCTACACCTTC

V gene: TRBV30
D gene: TRBD1
clone size: -
J gene: TRBJ1-3
CDR3 protein: CAWSVRTGGNTIYF
CDR3 DNA: TGTGCCTGGAGTGTGAGGACAGGCGGAAACACCATATATTTT

V gene: TRBV5-5
D gene: -
clone size: -
J gene: TRBJ2-1
CDR3 protein: CASSSPWTEYNEQFF
CDR3 DNA: TGTGCCAGCAGCTCACCTTGGACGGAGTACAATGAGCAGTTCTTC

V gene: TRBV27
D gene: -
clone size: -
J gene: TRBJ1-1
CDR3 protein: CASSLTSMNTEAFF
CDR3 DNA: TGTGCCAGCAGTTTGACATCCATGAACACTGAAGCTTTCTTT

V gene: TRBV28
D gene: -
clone size: -
J gene: TRBJ2-3
CDR3 protein: CASSLLVARTDTQYF
CDR3 DNA: TGTGCCAGCAGTTTATTGGTGGCAAGGACAGATACGCAGTATTTT

V gene: TRBV6-1
D gene: TRBD1
clone size: -
J gene: TRBJ1-2
CDR3 protein: CASSEGGQGNSGYTF
CDR3 DNA: TGTGCCAGCAGTGAAGGGGGACAGGGAAATAGCGGCTACACCTTC

V gene: TRBV6-6
D gene: -
clone size: -
J gene: TRBJ1-1
CDR3 protein: CASSRGAILMNTEAFF
CDR3 DNA: TGTGCCAGCAGTCGAGGGGCCATTTTAATGAACACTGAAGCTTTCTTT

V gene: TRBV3-1/TRBV3-2
D gene: TRBD1
clone size: -
J gene: TRBJ1-4
CDR3 protein: CASSQFSAGGEKLFF
CDR3 DNA: TGTGCCAGCAGCCAATTCTCGGCAGGGGGTGAAAAACTGTTTTTT

V gene: TRBV6-6
D gene: TRBD1
clone size: -
J gene: TRBJ2-7
CDR3 protein: CASSFKAGTGPHEQYF
CDR3 DNA: TGTGCCAGCAGTTTCAAAGCCGGGACAGGTCCCCACGAGCAGTACTTC

V gene: TRBV4-1
D gene: -
clone size: -
J gene: TRBJ1-4
CDR3 protein: CASSQPGAGWEKLFF
CDR3 DNA: TGCGCCAGCAGCCAACCAGGCGCAGGGTGGGAAAAACTGTTTTTT

V gene: TRBV29-1
D gene: -
clone size: once
J gene: TRBJ1-1
CDR3 protein: CSVGREGTEAFF
CDR3 DNA: TGCAGCGTGGGCAGGGAGGGTACTGAAGCTTTCTTT

V gene: TRBV6-1
D gene: -
clone size: few
J gene: TRBJ1-5
CDR3 protein: CASSEAAGEGNQPQHF
CDR3 DNA: TGTGCCAGCAGTGAAGCGGCCGGGGAGGGGAATCAGCCCCAGCATTTT

V gene: TRBV2
D gene: TRBD2
clone size: -
J gene: TRBJ2-5
CDR3 protein: CASNPPGLAGETQYF
CDR3 DNA: TGTGCCAGCAACCCACCGGGACTAGCTGGGGAGACCCAGTACTTC

V gene: TRBV19
D gene: TRBD1
clone size: -
J gene: TRBJ1-2
CDR3 protein: CASSTNRDRDNYGYTF
CDR3 DNA: TGTGCCAGTAGCACAAACCGGGACAGAGACAACTATGGCTACACCTTC

V gene: TRBV4-1
D gene: -
clone size: -
J gene: TRBJ2-7
CDR3 protein: CASSQEGDTDEQYF
CDR3 DNA: TGCGCCAGCAGCCAAGAAGGGGACACTGACGAGCAGTACTTC

V gene: TRBV5-1
D gene: -
clone size: -
J gene: TRBJ2-2
CDR3 protein: CASSQIDRNTGELFF
CDR3 DNA: TGCGCCAGCAGTCAGATCGACAGGAACACCGGGGAGCTGTTTTTT

V gene: TRBV18
D gene: -
clone size: -
J gene: TRBJ2-5
CDR3 protein: CASSPLGLRGEETQYF
CDR3 DNA: TGTGCCAGCTCACCACTTGGGCTCAGGGGGGAAGAGACCCAGTACTTC

V gene: TRBV7-2
D gene: -
clone size: -
J gene: TRBJ1-2
CDR3 protein: CASSLGGRPGYTF
CDR3 DNA: TGTGCCAGCAGCTTAGGCGGCCGCCCCGGCTACACCTTC